This T cell receptor (beta chain) came from a study of T cell repertoires in aging, cancer and after chemotherapy. A mixed TRB-A/B primer pool amplified rearranged TRB by multiplex touch-down PCR. One entry per CDR3 protein, called by TCRdb with MiXCR from the multiplex PCR reads. The data contain around 3,000 distinct CDR3 sequences, roughly a fifth of them singletons. The CDR3 contains 16 residues. V was trimmed by 7 bases and J by 4 bases, leaving 23 bases between them. Germline CDR1 reads MNHEY; CDR2 reads SVGEGT. Peripheral blood genomic DNA, not sorted cells or RNA, was the template. This TCR was sampled from a human donor with a solid tumor. The gene calls are TRBV6-2 or TRBV6-3 and TRBJ2-7, with unresolved D. Sequencing input: blood. CDR3 region: CASTLERPRPSYEQYF. As DNA, the CDR3 is TGTGCCAGCACCCTTGAGAGACCCCGCCCTTCTTACGAGCAGTACTTC.